This is a list of T cell receptor beta chains from one sample in a study of blood T cells in healthy people across ages. Each CDR3 protein is one row after TCRdb ran MiXCR on the 5' RACE reads. Of about 1.4 million distinct CDR3 sequences detected, 59% appear once; the ten largest clones hold over 6.5%. The sequencing sample was made of blood. The receptors come from a man aged 18 to 29 in good health. The CDR3 runs from the conserved cysteine through the conserved F or W. A D gene is named only where the DNA matches it firmly. Not every row has a clone size; where given, it reads once, few, many or a size class.

TRBV29-1	TRBJ2-7	NA	NA	CSVREPSGYEQYF	TGCAGCGTCAGAGAACCCTCGGGCTACGAGCAGTACTTC
TRBV7-9	TRBJ2-1	NA	few	CASSLSGPPIKREQFF	TGTGCCAGCAGCCTATCCGGGCCTCCCATCAAAAGGGAGCAGTTCTTC
TRBV5-1	TRBJ2-7	TRBD1	NA	CASSSGQDYDEQYF	TGCGCCAGCAGCTCCGGACAGGATTACGACGAGCAGTACTTC
TRBV24-1	TRBJ1-2	NA	NA	CATSYPTEGGYGYTF	TGTGCCACCAGTTACCCGACAGAAGGGGGCTATGGCTACACCTTC
TRBV29-1	TRBJ2-3	TRBD2	NA	CSVDSSGSTDTQYF	TGCAGCGTTGATAGTAGCGGGAGCACAGATACGCAGTATTTT
TRBV29-1	TRBJ2-5	TRBD2	NA	CSVWASGGRETQYF	TGCAGCGTATGGGCTAGCGGGGGCCGAGAGACCCAGTACTTC
TRBV5-1	TRBJ1-1	NA	NA	CASSFSGASTEAFF	TGCGCCAGCAGCTTCTCGGGGGCCAGCACTGAAGCTTTCTTT
TRBV11-2	TRBJ2-3	NA	NA	CASSPTRDEKPPGTDTQYF	TGTGCCAGCAGCCCTACCCGGGACGAAAAACCCCCGGGCACAGATACGCAGTATTTT
TRBV27	TRBJ2-5	TRBD2	NA	CASSPLAGGWETQYF	TGTGCCAGCAGTCCCCTAGCGGGGGGCTGGGAGACCCAGTACTTC
TRBV28	TRBJ2-4	TRBD1	NA	CASRTSTGGNIQYF	TGTGCCAGCAGAACCTCCACAGGGGGGAACATTCAGTACTTC
TRBV12-5	TRBJ1-1	NA	NA	CASGLSWSVPTEAFF	TGTGCTAGTGGTTTGAGCTGGTCGGTCCCCACTGAAGCTTTCTTT
TRBV29-1	TRBJ1-4	NA	NA	CSAGSANEKLFF	TGCAGCGCGGGGTCCGCTAATGAAAAACTGTTTTTT
TRBV12-3/TRBV12-4	TRBJ2-3	NA	NA	CASSLRRRAGSADTQYF	TGTGCCAGCAGTTTAAGGCGGAGGGCAGGGAGTGCAGATACGCAGTATTTT
TRBV3-1	TRBJ2-1	TRBD2	few	CASSQGSFLAGVGEQFF	TGTGCCAGCAGCCAAGGAAGTTTCCTAGCGGGGGTTGGTGAGCAGTTCTTC
TRBV3-1	TRBJ1-1	NA	NA	CASSQDTGNSEAFF	TGTGCCAGCAGCCAAGATACAGGTAACAGTGAAGCTTTCTTT
TRBV3-1	TRBJ2-3	TRBD2	NA	CASSGGLAGDTQYF	TGTGCCAGCAGCGGGGGACTAGCGGGAGATACGCAGTATTTT
TRBV12-3/TRBV12-4	TRBJ1-2	NA	NA	CASSKEISIGTF	TGTGCCAGCAGCAAGGAAATATCCATTGGCACCTTC
TRBV29-1	TRBJ1-4	NA	NA	CSVEVRDQKLFF	TGCAGCGTTGAAGTCAGGGACCAAAAACTGTTTTTT
TRBV9	TRBJ2-3	NA	few	CASSVESGDYTDTQYF	TGTGCCAGCAGCGTAGAATCAGGAGATTACACAGATACGCAGTATTTT
TRBV15	TRBJ1-1	NA	once	CATSRAGGVTEAFF	TGTGCCACCAGCAGAGCGGGGGGCGTGACTGAAGCTTTCTTT
TRBV7-2	TRBJ2-5	NA	NA	CASSPGLTEETQYF	TGTGCCAGCAGCCCTGGACTGACAGAAGAGACCCAGTACTTC
TRBV4-1	TRBJ1-1	NA	once	CASSQQGYNTEAFF	TGCGCCAGCAGCCAACAGGGATATAACACTGAAGCTTTCTTT
TRBV27	TRBJ2-5	TRBD2	NA	CASSLSPTSGGETQYF	TGTGCCAGCAGTTTATCTCCGACTAGCGGGGGAGAGACCCAGTACTTC
TRBV7-9	TRBJ2-5	NA	few	CASWYEETQYF	TGTGCCAGCTGGTACGAAGAGACCCAGTACTTC
TRBV19	TRBJ1-5	NA	NA	CASSIGTSSNQPQHF	TGTGCCAGTAGTATAGGCACCTCTAGTAATCAGCCCCAGCATTTT
TRBV12-3/TRBV12-4	TRBJ1-6	NA	NA	CASSSTGGSPLHF	TGTGCCAGCAGTTCCACGGGTGGTTCACCCCTCCACTTT
TRBV29-1	TRBJ1-4	NA	few	CSVWTTTNEKLFF	TGCAGCGTCTGGACCACAACTAATGAAAAACTGTTTTTT
TRBV29-1	TRBJ2-7	NA	NA	CSVLGAYFGTQREEQYF	TGCAGCGTCCTAGGGGCGTACTTCGGAACCCAACGGGAGGAGCAGTACTTC
TRBV10-3	TRBJ2-3	NA	few	CAIGDTQYF	TGTGCCATCGGGGATACGCAGTATTTT